The clone carrying this T cell receptor beta chain was observed a few times. An end of the junction differs from the germline gene, which may be a read error. TCRdb keeps only in-frame clones here, not all; method: immunoSEQ multiplex PCR. In the table there are 89,000 or so clones, about 89% of which are singletons. This sample is drawn from a study of control samples from healthy donors and cancer patients. The CDR3 is 15 amino acids. Germline assignment: CDR1 SGHNT and CDR2 YYREEE (reference sequence). The genes are TRBV5-4 and TRBJ2-7; TRBD1 agrees at 10 bases. This TCR was recovered from a man between 45 and 60 years old in good health. Sequencing input: blood. Written as DNA, the CDR3 is TGTGCCAGCAGTTCCCTAGGGGACAGGGGTCCTAGGAGGCGCTTC. Encoded protein: CASSSLGDRGPRRRF.